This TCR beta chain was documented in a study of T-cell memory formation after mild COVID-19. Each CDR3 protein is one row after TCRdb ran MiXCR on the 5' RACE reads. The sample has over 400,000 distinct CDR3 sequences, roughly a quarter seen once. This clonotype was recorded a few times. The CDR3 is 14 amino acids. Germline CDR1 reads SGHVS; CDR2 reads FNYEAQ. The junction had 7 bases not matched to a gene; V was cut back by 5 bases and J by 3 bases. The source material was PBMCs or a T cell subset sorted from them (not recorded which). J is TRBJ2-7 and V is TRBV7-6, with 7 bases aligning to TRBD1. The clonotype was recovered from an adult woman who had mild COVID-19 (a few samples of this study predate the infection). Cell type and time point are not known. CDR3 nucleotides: TGTGCCAGCAGCCCAGGGGGACAAGGCTACGAGCAGTACTTC. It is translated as CASSPGGQGYEQYF. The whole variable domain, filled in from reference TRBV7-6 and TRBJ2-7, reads GAGVSQSPRYKVTKRGQDVALRCDPISGHVSLYWYRQALGQGPEFLTYFNYEAQQDKSGLPNDRFSAERPEGSISTLTIQRTEQRDSAMYRCASSPGGQGYEQYFGPGTRLTVT.